A selection of T cell receptor beta chains follows, all from one sample in a study of PD-1 blockade in classical Hodgkin lymphoma. Repertoires were generated with immunoSEQ multiplex PCR, while TCRdb's copy carries only in-frame clones and drops some. The table lists about 66,000 clones, 71% of them singletons, with over 7.5% in the top ten. The sample consisted of peripheral blood mononuclear cells (PBMCs), taken before the second cycle of nivolumab. The receptors were sampled from a human donor with classical Hodgkin lymphoma. Each CDR3 is given with its conserved first and last residue. Fields, in order: clone size, D gene, J gene, V gene, CDR3 protein, CDR3 DNA. D genes are given only for firm matches. The listing skips clone size in some rows; elsewhere it reads once, few, many or a size class.

-	-	TRBJ2-5	TRBV18	CASSLGQETQYF	TGTGCCAGCTCCCTTGGCCAAGAGACCCAGTACTTC
-	TRBD2	TRBJ2-7	TRBV27	CASSGAGGPYEQYF	TGTGCCAGCAGCGGGGCGGGAGGGCCCTACGAGCAGTACTTC
-	-	TRBJ1-1	TRBV19	CASQSTEAFF	TGTGCCAGTCAAAGCACTGAAGCTTTCTTT
many	TRBD1	TRBJ1-1	TRBV7-8	CATRGTGPNTEAFF	TGTGCCACCAGGGGGACAGGTCCGAACACTGAAGCTTTCTTT
once	-	TRBJ2-1	TRBV6-6	CASSSPAGESQDEQFF	TGTGCCAGCAGTTCACCAGCAGGGGAGAGTCAGGATGAGCAGTTCTTC
-	-	TRBJ1-1	TRBV6-1	CAGIGELAEAFF	TGTGCCGGAATAGGAGAGCTGGCTGAAGCTTTCTTT
few	-	TRBJ1-2	TRBV7-2	CASSPGGYNYGYTF	TGTGCCAGCAGCCCCGGTGGTTATAACTATGGCTACACCTTC
few	-	TRBJ2-7	TRBV6-5	CASSYSNPPYEQYF	TGTGCCAGCAGTTACTCGAATCCCCCCTACGAGCAGTACTTC
-	TRBD1	TRBJ1-3	TRBV9	CASSVEGDSGNTIYF	TGTGCCAGCAGCGTAGAGGGGGACAGTGGAAACACCATATATTTT
-	-	TRBJ2-5	TRBV30	CAWRAGRETQYF	TGTGCCTGGAGGGCAGGGCGGGAGACCCAGTACTTC
-	-	TRBJ1-1	TRBV7-3	CASSFAETTEAFF	TGTGCCAGCAGCTTTGCGGAGACGACTGAAGCTTTCTTT
large	TRBD2	TRBJ2-3	TRBV7-6	CASSLGTSGPGATDTQYF	TGTGCCAGCAGCTTAGGTACTAGCGGCCCGGGTGCGACAGATACGCAGTATTTT
-	-	TRBJ2-3	TRBV2	CASSIGTQADTQYF	TGTGCCAGCAGTATCGGGACTCAGGCAGATACGCAGTATTTT
-	-	TRBJ2-1	TRBV19	CASSPPGRYNEQFF	TGTGCCAGTAGTCCTCCGGGCAGGTACAATGAGCAGTTCTTC
-	TRBD1	TRBJ1-2	TRBV14	CASSPTSGGGAGYGYTF	TGTGCCAGCAGCCCCACGAGTGGAGGGGGCGCGGGTTATGGCTACACCTTC
-	-	TRBJ2-2	TRBV7-8	CATRGGANTGELFF	TGTGCCACCAGGGGGGGCGCGAACACCGGGGAGCTGTTTTTT
-	-	TRBJ1-1	TRBV28	CASSRGGVYTEAFF	TGTGCCAGCAGCAGGGGCGGAGTATACACTGAAGCTTTCTTT
-	-	TRBJ2-7	TRBV30	CAWSVPLYGTPESYEQYF	TGTGCCTGGAGTGTACCTCTTTATGGCACCCCCGAGTCCTACGAGCAGTACTTC
-	TRBD1	TRBJ2-7	TRBV5-1	CASSLVVTGGCEQYF	TGCGCCAGCAGCTTGGTTGTGACAGGGGGATGCGAGCAGTACTTC
-	-	TRBJ1-5	TRBV28	CASSMAGGASNQPQHF	TGTGCCAGCAGCATGGCGGGGGGCGCGAGCAATCAGCCCCAGCATTTT
-	-	TRBJ2-3	TRBV28	CASSLSSGASSTDTQYF	TGTGCCAGCAGTTTGAGTAGCGGAGCCTCTAGCACAGATACGCAGTATTTT
-	-	TRBJ1-2	TRBV28	CASSLFPYGYTF	TGTGCCAGCAGTCTATTTCCCTATGGCTACACCTTC
-	-	TRBJ1-2	TRBV11-2	CASSLDLNYGYTF	TGTGCCAGCAGCTTAGATTTAAACTATGGCTACACCTTC
-	-	TRBJ1-2	TRBV30	CAWGQGNGYTF	TGTGCCTGGGGCCAGGGGAATGGCTACACCTTC
-	-	TRBJ2-1	TRBV11-2	CASSLTAFGLYNEQFF	TGTGCCAGCAGCTTAACGGCATTCGGACTTTACAATGAGCAGTTCTTC
-	TRBD2	TRBJ2-1	TRBV7-9	CASSAPPSGRSSEQFF	TGTGCCAGCAGCGCCCCCCCGAGCGGGAGAAGTAGTGAGCAGTTCTTC
-	-	TRBJ1-3	TRBV6-1	CASSEQDGNTIYF	TGTGCCAGCAGTGAACAGGATGGAAACACCATATATTTT
-	-	TRBJ2-7	TRBV9	CASSVVPAPRYEQYF	TGTGCCAGCAGCGTAGTTCCAGCCCCTCGCTACGAGCAGTACTTC
-	-	TRBJ2-5	TRBV5-5	CASSLAGGGGETQYF	TGTGCCAGCAGCTTGGCCGGGGGCGGCGGGGAGACCCAGTACTTC
few	TRBD2	TRBJ2-7	TRBV4-1	CASSQEGSGGLREQYF	TGCGCCAGCAGCCAAGAGGGTAGCGGGGGCCTTCGGGAGCAGTACTTC
few	-	TRBJ1-1	TRBV2	CASRGESGSTEAFF	TGTGCCAGCAGGGGGGAATCTGGGAGCACTGAAGCTTTCTTT
-	TRBD2	TRBJ2-3	TRBV4-1	CASSQAWGLAGGGADTQYF	TGCGCCAGCAGCCAAGCCTGGGGACTAGCGGGAGGGGGGGCGGATACGCAGTATTTT
once	TRBD1	TRBJ2-7	TRBV7-8	CASSWTGGNEQYF	TGTGCCAGCAGCTGGACAGGGGGCAATGAGCAGTACTTC
-	-	TRBJ2-1	TRBV6-1	CASSVVGSSYNEQFF	TGTGCCAGCAGCGTTGTAGGGAGCTCCTACAATGAGCAGTTCTTC
-	-	TRBJ1-1	TRBV5-5	CASSLRGRDTEAFF	TGTGCCAGCAGCTTACGGGGTAGGGACACTGAAGCTTTCTTT
-	-	TRBJ2-2	TRBV5-8	CASSLAQNTGELFF	TGTGCCAGCAGCTTGGCACAGAACACCGGGGAGCTGTTTTTT
once	-	TRBJ1-2	TRBV18	CASSPRAGIYGYTF	TGTGCCAGCTCACCTCGGGCAGGGATCTATGGCTACACCTTC